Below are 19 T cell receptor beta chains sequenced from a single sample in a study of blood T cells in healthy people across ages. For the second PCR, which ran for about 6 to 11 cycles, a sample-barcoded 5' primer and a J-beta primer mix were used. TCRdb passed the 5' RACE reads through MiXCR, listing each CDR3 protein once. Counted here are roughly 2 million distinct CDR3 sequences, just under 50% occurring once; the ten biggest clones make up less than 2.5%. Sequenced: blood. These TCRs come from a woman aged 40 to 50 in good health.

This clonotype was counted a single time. In DNA, the CDR3 is TGTGCCAGCAGCTTAACGACTAGCGGGGTGCAGCACGATACGCAGTATTTT. Its protein product is CASSLTTSGVQHDTQYF. The chain couples TRBV7-2 to TRBJ2-3, with 11 bases matching TRBD2. With V trimmed by 2 bases and J by 6 bases, 10 bases remained unmatched. Germline V CDR1 and CDR2: SGHTA, FQGNSA. This CDR3 is built from 17 residues.

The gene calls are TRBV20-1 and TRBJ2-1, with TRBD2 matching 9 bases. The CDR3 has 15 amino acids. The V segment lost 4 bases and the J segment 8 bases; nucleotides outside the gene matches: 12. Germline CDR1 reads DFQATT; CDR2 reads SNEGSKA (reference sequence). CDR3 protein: CSAKPVSGGQDEQFF. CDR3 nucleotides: TGCAGTGCTAAACCGGTTAGCGGGGGTCAAGATGAGCAGTTCTTC.

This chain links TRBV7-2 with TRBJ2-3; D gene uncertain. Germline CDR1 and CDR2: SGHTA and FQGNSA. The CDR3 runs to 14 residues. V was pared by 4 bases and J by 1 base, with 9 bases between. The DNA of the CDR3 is TGTGCCAGCAGCTGGGGAAAGGGCACAGATACGCAGTATTTT. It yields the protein CASSWGKGTDTQYF.

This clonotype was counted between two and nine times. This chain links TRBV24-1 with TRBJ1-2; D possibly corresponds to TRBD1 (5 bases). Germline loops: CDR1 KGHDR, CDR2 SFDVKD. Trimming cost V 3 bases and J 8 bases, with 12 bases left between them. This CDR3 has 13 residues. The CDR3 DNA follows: TGTGCCACCAGTGATGACTGGGGGTACGGCTACACCTTC. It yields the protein CATSDDWGYGYTF.

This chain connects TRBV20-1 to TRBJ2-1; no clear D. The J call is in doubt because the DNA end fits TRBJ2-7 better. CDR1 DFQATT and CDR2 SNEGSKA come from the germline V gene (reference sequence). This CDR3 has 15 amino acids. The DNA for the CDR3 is TGCAGTGCTAGAACCCTGAAAGGTATTGGCTACGAGCAGTACTTC. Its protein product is CSARTLKGIGYEQYF.

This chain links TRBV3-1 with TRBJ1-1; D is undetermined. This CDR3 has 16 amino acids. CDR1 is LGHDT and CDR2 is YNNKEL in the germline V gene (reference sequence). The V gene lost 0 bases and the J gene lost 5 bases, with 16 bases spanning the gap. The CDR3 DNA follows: TGTGCCAGCAGCCAAGATTTCTTGAGGGTAGAGACTGAAGCTTTCTTT. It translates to CASSQDFLRVETEAFF.

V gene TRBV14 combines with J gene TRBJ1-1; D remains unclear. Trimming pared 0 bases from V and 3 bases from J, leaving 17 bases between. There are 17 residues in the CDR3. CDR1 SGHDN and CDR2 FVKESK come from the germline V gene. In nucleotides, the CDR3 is TGTGCCAGCAGCCAAGATATCCGGCTCGAACGGGACACTGAAGCTTTCTTT. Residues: CASSQDIRLERDTEAFF.

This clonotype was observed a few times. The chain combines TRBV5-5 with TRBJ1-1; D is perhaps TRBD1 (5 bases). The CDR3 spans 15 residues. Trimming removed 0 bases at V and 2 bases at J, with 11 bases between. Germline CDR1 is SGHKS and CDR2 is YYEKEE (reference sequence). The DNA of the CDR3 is TGTGCCAGCAGCTTGGACGGGACCGCAAACACTGAAGCTTTCTTT. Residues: CASSLDGTANTEAFF.

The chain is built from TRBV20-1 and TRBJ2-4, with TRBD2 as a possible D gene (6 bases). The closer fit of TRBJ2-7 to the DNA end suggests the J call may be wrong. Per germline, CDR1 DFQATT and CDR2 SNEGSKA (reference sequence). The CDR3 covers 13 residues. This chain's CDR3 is CSAAEAGPYEQYF. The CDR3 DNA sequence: TGCAGTGCGGCAGAGGCGGGACCCTACGAGCAGTACTTC.

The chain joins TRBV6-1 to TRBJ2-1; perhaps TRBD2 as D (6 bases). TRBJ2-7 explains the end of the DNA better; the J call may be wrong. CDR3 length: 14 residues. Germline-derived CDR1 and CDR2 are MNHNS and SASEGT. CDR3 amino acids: CASSEAGRTYEQYF. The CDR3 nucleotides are TGTGCCAGCAGTGAAGCGGGGAGGACCTACGAGCAGTACTTC.

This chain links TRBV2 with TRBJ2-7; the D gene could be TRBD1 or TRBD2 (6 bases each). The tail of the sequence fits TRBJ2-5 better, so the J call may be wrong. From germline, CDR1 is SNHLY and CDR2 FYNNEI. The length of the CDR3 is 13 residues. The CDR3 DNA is TGTGCCAGCAACCGGGGGCGTGAAGAGACCCAGTACTTC. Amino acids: CASNRGREETQYF.

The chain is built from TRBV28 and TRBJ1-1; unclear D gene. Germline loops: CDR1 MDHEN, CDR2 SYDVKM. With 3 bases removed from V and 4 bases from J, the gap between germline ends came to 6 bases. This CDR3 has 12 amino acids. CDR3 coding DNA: TGTGCCAGCAGTTTTCGAGTCACTGAAGCTTTCTTT. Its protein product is CASSFRVTEAFF.

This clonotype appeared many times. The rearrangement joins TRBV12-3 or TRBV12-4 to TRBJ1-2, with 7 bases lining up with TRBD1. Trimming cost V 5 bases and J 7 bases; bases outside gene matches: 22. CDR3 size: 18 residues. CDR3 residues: CASSLHRGSRVGFAGYTF. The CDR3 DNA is TGTGCCAGCAGTCTCCACAGGGGCAGTAGGGTTGGGTTTGCTGGCTACACCTTC.

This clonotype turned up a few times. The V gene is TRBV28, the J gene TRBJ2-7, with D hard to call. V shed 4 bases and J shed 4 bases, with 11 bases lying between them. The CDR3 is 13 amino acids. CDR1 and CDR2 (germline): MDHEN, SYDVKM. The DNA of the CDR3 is TGTGCCAGCAGTTCCCAGGTGGGATACGAGCAGTACTTC. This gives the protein CASSSQVGYEQYF.

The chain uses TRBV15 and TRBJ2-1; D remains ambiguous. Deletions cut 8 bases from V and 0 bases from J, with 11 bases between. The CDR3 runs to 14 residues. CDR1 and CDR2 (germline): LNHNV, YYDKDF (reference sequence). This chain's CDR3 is CATSRPSSYNEQFF. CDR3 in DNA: TGTGCCACCTCGAGGCCGAGCTCCTACAATGAGCAGTTCTTC. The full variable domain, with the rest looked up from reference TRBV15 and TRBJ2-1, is DAMVIQNPRYQVTQFGKPVTLSCSQTLNHNVMYWYQQKSSQAPKLLFHYYDKDFNNEADTPDNFQSRRPNTSFCFLDIRSPGLGDTAMYLCATSRPSSYNEQFFGPGTRLTVL.

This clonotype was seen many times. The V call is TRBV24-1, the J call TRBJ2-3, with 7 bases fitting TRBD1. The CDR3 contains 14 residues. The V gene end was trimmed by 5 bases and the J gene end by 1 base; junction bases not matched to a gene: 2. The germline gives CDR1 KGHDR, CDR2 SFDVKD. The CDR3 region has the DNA TGTGCCACCAGTGTCACAGGGGGCACAGATACGCAGTATTTT. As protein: CATSVTGGTDTQYF.

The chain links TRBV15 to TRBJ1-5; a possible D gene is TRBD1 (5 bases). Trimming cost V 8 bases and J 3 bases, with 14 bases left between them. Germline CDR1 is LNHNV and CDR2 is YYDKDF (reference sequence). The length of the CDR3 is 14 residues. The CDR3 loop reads CATGKTVYNQPQHF. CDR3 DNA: TGTGCCACCGGAAAGACAGTCTACAATCAGCCCCAGCATTTT.

CDR3 loop: CATSRPDGPERYF. The CDR3 coding sequence is TGTGCCACCAGCAGACCAGACGGCCCCGAACGGTACTTC. The gene calls are TRBV15 and TRBJ2-4; D call uncertain. V was pared by 2 bases and J by 15 bases, with 17 bases between. The CDR3 has 13 amino acids. The germline gives CDR1 LNHNV, CDR2 YYDKDF (reference sequence). Variable domain in full (rest from reference TRBV15 and TRBJ2-4): DAMVIQNPRYQVTQFGKPVTLSCSQTLNHNVMYWYQQKSSQAPKLLFHYYDKDFNNEADTPDNFQSRRPNTSFCFLDIRSPGLGDTAMYLCATSRPDGPERYFGAGTRLSVL.

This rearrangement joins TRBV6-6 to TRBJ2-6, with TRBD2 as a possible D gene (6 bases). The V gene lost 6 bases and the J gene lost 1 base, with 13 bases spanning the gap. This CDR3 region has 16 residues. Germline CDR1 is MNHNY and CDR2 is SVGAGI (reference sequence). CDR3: CASSPAGLSGANVLTF. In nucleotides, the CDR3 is TGTGCCAGCAGCCCGGCGGGGCTATCTGGGGCCAACGTCCTGACTTTC.